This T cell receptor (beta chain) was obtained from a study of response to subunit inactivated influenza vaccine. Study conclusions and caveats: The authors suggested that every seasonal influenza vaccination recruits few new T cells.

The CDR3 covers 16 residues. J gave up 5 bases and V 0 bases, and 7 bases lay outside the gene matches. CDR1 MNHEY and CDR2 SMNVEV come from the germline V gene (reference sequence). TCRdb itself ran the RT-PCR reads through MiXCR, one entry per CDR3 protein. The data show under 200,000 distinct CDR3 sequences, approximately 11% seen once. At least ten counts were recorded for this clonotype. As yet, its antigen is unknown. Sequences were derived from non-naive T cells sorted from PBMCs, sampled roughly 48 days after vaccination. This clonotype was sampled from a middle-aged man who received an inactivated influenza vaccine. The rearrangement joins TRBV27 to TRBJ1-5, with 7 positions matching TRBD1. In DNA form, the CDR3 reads TGTGCCAGCAGTTTATCAGTGACAGGGTCGCATCAGCCCCAGCATTTT. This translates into CASSLSVTGSHQPQHF.